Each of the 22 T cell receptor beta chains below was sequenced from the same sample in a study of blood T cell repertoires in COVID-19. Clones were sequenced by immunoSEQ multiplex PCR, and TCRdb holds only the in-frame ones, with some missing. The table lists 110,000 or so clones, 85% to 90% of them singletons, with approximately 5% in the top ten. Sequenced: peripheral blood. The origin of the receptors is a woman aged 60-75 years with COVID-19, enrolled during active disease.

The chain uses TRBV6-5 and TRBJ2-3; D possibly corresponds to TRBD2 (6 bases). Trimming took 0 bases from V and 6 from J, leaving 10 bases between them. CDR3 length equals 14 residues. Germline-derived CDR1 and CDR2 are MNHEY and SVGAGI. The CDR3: CASSYSPGRDTQYF. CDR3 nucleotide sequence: TGTGCCAGCAGTTACTCGCCGGGGAGGGATACGCAGTATTTT.

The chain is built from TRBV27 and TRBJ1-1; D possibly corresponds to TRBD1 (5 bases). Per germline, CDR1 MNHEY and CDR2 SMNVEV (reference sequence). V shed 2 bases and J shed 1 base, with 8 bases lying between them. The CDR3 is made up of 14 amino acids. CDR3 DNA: TGTGCCAGCAGTTTACCGGGGGGGAACACTGAAGCTTTCTTT. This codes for CASSLPGGNTEAFF.

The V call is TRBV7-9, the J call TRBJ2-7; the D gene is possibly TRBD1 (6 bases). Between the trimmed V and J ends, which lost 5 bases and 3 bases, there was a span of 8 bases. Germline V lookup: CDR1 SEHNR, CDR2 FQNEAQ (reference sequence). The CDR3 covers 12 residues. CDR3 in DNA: TGTGCCAGCAGCGGGACACTCTACGAGCAGTACTTC. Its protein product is CASSGTLYEQYF.

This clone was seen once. CDR3 loop: CASSLGGYNEQFF. CDR3 in DNA: TGCGCCAGCAGCTTGGGCGGTTACAATGAGCAGTTCTTC. The chain couples TRBV5-1 to TRBJ2-1; D call uncertain. Trimming shortened V by 0 bases and J by 4 bases, and 5 bases separated the two germline ends. This CDR3 contains 13 residues. Per germline, CDR1 SGHRS and CDR2 YFSETQ.

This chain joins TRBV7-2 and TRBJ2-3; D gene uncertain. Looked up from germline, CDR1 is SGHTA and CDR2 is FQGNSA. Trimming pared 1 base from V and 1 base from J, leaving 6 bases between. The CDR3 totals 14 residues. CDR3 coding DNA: TGTGCCAGCAGCTTAGACCGGGGCACAGATACGCAGTATTTT. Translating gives CASSLDRGTDTQYF.

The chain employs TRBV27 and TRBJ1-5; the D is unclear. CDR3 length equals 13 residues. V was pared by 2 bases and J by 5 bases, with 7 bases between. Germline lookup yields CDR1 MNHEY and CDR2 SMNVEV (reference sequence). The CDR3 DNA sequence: TGTGCCAGCAGTTTAAGAGTGCATCAGCCCCAGCATTTT. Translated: CASSLRVHQPQHF.

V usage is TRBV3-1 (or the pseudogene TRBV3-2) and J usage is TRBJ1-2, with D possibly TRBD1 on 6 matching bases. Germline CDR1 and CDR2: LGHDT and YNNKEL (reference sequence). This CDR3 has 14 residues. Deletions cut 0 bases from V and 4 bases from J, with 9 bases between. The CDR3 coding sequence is TGTGCCAGCAGCCAAGATACAGGGAGCTATGGCTACACCTTC. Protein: CASSQDTGSYGYTF.

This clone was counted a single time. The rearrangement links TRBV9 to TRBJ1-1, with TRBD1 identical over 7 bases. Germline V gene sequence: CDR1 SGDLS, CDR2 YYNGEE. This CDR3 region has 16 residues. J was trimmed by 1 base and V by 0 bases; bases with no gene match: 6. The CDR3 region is CASSVGGGPTNTEAFF. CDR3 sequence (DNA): TGTGCCAGCAGCGTAGGAGGGGGCCCTACGAACACTGAAGCTTTCTTT.

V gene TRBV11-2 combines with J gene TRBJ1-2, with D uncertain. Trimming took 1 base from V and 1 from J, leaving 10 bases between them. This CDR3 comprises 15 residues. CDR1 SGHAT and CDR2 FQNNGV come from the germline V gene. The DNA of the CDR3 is TGTGCCAGCAGCTTAGCTCCCGGGATTAACTATGGCTACACCTTC. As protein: CASSLAPGINYGYTF. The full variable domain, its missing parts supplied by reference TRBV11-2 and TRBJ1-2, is EAGVAQSPRYKIIEKRQSVAFWCNPISGHATLYWYQQILGQGPKLLIQFQNNGVVDDSQLPKDRFSAERLKGVDSTLKIQPAKLEDSAVYLCASSLAPGINYGYTFGSGTRLTVV.

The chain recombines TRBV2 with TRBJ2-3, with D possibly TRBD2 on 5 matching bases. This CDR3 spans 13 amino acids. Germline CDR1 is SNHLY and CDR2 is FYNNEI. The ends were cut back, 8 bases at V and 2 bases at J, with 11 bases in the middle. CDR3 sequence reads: CASFREATDTQYF. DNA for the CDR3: TGTGCCAGCTTTCGGGAAGCCACAGATACGCAGTATTTT.

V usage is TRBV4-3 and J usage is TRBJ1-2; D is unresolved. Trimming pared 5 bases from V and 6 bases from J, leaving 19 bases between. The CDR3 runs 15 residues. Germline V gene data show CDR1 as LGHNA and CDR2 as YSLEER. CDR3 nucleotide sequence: TGCGCCAGCAGCTCGGGATCCACAACACCCCATGGCTACACCTTC. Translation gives CASSSGSTTPHGYTF.

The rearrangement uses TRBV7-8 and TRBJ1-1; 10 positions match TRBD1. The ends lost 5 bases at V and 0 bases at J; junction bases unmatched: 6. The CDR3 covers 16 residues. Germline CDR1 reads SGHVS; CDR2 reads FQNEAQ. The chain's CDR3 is CASSPGTGVMNTEAFF. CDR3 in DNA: TGTGCCAGCAGCCCGGGGACAGGGGTAATGAACACTGAAGCTTTCTTT.

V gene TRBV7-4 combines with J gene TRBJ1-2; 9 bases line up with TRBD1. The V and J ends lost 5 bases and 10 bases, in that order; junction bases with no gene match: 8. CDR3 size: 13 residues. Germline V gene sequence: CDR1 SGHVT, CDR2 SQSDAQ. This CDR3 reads CASSLPDRGDYTF. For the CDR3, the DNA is TGTGCCAGCAGCCTACCGGACAGGGGAGACTACACCTTC.

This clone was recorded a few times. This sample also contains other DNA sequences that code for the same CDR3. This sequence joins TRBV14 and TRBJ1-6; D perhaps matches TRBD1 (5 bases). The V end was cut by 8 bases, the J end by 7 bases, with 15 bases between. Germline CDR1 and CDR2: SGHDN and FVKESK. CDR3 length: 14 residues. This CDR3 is CASSRLGGNSPLHF. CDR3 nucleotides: TGTGCCAGCTCCCGCCTGGGGGGGAATTCACCCCTCCACTTT.

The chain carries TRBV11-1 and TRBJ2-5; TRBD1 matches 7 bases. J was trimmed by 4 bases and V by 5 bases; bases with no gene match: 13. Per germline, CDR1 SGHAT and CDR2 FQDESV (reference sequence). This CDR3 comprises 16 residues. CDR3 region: CASSQNQGQWGETQYF. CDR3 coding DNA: TGTGCCAGCAGCCAGAACCAGGGACAGTGGGGAGAGACCCAGTACTTC. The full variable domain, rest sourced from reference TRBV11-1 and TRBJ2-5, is EAEVAQSPRYKITEKSQAVAFWCDPISGHATLYWYRQILGQGPELLVQFQDESVVDDSQLPKDRFSAERLKGVDSTLKIQPAELGDSAMYLCASSQNQGQWGETQYFGPGTRLLVL.

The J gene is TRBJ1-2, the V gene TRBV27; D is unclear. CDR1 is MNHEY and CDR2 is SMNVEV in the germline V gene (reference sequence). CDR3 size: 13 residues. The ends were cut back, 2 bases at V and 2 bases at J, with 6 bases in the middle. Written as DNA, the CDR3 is TGTGCCAGCAGTTTAGTCGGGAACTATGGCTACACCTTC. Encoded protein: CASSLVGNYGYTF.

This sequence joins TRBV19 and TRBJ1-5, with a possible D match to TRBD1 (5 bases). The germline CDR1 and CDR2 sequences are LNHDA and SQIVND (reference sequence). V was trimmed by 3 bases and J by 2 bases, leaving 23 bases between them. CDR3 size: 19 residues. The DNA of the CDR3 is TGTGCCAGTAGTATGAAAAGTGTTCGGGGAGGGGTCGGCAATCAGCCCCAGCATTTT. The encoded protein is CASSMKSVRGGVGNQPQHF.

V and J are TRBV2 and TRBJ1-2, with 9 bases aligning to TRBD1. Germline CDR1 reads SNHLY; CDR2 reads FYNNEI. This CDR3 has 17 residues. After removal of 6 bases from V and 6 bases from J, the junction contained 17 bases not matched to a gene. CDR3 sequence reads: CASRDRDRAFIVNGYTF. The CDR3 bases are TGTGCCAGCAGAGACCGGGACAGGGCTTTTATAGTGAATGGCTACACCTTC.

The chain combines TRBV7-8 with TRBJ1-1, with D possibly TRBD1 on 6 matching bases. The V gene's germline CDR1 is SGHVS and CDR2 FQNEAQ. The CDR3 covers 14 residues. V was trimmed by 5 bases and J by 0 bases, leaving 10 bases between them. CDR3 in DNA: TGTGCCAGCAGCGGCGGACAGTTGAACACTGAAGCTTTCTTT. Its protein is CASSGGQLNTEAFF. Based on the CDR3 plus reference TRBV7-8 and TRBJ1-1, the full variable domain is GAGVSQSPRYKVAKRGQDVALRCDPISGHVSLFWYQQALGQGPEFLTYFQNEAQLDKSGLPSDRFFAERPEGSVSTLKIQRTQQEDSAVYLCASSGGQLNTEAFFGQGTRLTVV.

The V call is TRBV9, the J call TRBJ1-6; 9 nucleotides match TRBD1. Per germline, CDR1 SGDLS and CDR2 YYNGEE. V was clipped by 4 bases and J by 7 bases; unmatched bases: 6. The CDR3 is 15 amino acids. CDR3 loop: CASSMGTGWNSPLHF. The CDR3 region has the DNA TGTGCCAGCAGCATGGGGACAGGGTGGAATTCACCCCTCCACTTT.

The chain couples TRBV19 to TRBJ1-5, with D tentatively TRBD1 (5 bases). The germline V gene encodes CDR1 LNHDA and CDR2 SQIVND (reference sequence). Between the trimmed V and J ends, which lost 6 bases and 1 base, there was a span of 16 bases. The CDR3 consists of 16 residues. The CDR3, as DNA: TGTGCCAGTAGAGTATCCAGGGAAGGGAGCAATCAGCCCCAGCATTTT. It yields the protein CASRVSREGSNQPQHF.

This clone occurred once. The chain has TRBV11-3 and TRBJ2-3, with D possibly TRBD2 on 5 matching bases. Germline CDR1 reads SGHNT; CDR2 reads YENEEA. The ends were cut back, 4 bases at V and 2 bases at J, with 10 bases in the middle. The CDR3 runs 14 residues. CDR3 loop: CASSSEGHTDTQYF. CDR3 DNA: TGTGCCAGCAGCTCTGAGGGCCACACAGATACGCAGTATTTT.